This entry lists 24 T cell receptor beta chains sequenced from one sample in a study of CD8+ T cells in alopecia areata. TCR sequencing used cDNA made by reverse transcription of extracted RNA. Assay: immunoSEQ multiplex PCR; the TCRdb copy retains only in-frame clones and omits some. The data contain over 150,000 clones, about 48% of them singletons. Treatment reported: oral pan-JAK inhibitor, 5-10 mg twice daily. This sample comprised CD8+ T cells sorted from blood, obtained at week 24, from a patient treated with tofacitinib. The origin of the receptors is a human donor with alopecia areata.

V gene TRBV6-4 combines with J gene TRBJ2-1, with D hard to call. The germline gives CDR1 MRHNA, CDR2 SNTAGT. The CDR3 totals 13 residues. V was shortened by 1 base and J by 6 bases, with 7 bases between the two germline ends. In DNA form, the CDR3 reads TGTGCCAGCAGTGACTTGGCCTCCAATGAGCAGTTCTTC. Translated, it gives CASSDLASNEQFF.

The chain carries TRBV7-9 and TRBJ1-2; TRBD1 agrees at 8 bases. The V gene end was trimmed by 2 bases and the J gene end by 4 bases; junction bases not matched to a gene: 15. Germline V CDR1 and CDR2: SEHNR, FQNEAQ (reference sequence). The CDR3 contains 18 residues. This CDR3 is CASSLIGRNRDRSYGYTF. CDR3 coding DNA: TGTGCCAGCAGCTTAATTGGCCGGAATCGGGACAGGAGCTATGGCTACACCTTC.

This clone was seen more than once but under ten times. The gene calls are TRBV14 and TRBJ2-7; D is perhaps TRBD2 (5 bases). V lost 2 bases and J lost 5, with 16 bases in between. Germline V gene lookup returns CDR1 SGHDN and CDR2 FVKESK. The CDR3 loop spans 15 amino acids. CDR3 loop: CASSQSFTGSHEQYF. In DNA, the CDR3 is TGTGCCAGCAGCCAATCCTTTACGGGGTCCCACGAGCAGTACTTC.

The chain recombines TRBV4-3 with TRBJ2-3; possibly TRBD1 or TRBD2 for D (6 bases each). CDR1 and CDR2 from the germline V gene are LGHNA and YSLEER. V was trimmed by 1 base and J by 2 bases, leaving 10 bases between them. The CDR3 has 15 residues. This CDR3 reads CASSQVRGHTDTQYF. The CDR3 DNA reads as TGCGCCAGCAGCCAAGTTCGGGGGCACACAGATACGCAGTATTTT.

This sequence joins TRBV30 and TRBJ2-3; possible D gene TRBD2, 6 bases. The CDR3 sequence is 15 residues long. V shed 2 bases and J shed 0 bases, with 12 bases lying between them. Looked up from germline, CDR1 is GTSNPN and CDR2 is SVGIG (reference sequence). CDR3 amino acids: CAWSSLRGSTDTQYF. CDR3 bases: TGTGCCTGGAGTTCCCTTCGGGGGAGCACAGATACGCAGTATTTT.

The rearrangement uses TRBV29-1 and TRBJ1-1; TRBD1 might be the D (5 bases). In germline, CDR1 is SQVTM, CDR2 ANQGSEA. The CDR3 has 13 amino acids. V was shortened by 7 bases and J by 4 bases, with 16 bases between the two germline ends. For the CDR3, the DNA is TGCAGCGCAGCGGGGGGGTCGAGCACTGAAGCTTTCTTT. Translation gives CSAAGGSSTEAFF.

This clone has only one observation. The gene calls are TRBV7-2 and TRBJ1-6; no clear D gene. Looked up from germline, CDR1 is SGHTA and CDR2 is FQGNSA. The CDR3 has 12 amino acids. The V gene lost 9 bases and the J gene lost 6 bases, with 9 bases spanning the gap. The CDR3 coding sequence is TGTGCCAGAAGTTTTACTAATTCACCCCTCCACTTT. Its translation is CARSFTNSPLHF.

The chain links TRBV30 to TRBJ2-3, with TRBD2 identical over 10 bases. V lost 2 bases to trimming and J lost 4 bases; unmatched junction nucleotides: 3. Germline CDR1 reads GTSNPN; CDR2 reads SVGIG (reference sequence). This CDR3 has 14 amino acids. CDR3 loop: CAWSRGTSADTQYF. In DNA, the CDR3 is TGTGCCTGGAGTAGGGGGACTAGCGCAGATACGCAGTATTTT.

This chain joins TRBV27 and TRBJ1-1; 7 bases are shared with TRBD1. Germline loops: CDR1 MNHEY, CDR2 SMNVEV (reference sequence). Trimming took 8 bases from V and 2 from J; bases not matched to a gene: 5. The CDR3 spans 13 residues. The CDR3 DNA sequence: TGTGCCAGCGGGGACAGAAGTAACACTGAAGCTTTCTTT. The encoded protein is CASGDRSNTEAFF.

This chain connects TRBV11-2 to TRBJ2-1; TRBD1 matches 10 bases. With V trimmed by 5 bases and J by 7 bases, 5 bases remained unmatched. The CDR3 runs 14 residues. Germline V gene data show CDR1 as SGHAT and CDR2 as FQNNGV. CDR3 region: CASSDRDRGNEQFF. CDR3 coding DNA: TGTGCCAGCAGCGACCGGGACAGGGGTAATGAGCAGTTCTTC.

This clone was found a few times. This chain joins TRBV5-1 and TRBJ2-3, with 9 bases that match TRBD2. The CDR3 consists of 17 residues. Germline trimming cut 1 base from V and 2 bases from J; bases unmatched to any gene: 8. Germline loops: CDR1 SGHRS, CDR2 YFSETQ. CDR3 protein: CASSLFSSGTSTDTQYF. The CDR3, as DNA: TGCGCCAGCAGCTTGTTTTCTAGCGGGACATCCACAGATACGCAGTATTTT.

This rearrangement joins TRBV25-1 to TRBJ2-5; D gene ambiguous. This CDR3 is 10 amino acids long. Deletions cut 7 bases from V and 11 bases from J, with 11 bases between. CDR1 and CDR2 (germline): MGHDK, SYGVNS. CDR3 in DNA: TGTGCCAGCATGGGCGGCCAGCAGTACTTC. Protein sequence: CASMGGQQYF.

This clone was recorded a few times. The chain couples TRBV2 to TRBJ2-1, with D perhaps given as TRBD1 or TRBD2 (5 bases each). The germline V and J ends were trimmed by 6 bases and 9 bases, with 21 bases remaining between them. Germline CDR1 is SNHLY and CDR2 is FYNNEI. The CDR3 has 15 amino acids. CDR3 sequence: CASRKGTATSSEQFF. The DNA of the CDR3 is TGTGCCAGCAGGAAGGGGACCGCAACATCGAGTGAGCAGTTCTTC. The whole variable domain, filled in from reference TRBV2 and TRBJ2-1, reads EPEVTQTPSHQVTQMGQEVILRCVPISNHLYFYWYRQILGQKVEFLVSFYNNEISEKSEIFDDQFSVERPDGSNFTLKIRSTKLEDSAMYFCASRKGTATSSEQFFGPGTRLTVL.

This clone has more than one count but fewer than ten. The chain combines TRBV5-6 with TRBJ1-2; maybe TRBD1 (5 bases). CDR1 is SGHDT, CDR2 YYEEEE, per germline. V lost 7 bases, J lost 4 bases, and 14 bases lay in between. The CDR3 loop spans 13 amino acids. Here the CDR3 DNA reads TGTGCCAGCCTCATGACCGGGGCCTATGGCTACACCTTC. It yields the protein CASLMTGAYGYTF.

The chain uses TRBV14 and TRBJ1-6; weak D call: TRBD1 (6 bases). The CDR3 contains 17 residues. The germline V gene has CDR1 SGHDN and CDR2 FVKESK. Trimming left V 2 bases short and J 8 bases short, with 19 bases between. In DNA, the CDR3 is TGTGCCAGCAGCCAAATACTGGGGACAACACCTGATTCACCCCTCCACTTT. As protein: CASSQILGTTPDSPLHF.

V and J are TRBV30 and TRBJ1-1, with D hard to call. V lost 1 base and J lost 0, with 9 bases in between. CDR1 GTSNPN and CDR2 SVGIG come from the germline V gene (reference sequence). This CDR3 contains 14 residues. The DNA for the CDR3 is TGTGCCTGGAGTGAAACACCCCTGAACACTGAAGCTTTCTTT. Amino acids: CAWSETPLNTEAFF.

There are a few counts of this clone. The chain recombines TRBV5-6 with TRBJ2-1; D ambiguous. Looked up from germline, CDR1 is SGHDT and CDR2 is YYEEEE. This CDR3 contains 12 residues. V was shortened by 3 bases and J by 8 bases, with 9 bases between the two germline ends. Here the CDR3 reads CASSSIDDEQFF. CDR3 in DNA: TGTGCCAGCAGCTCAATAGATGATGAGCAGTTCTTC.

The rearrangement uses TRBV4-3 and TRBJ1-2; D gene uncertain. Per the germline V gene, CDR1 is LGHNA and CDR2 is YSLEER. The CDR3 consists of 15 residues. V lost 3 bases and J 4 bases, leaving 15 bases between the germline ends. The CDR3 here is CASSQTPDHPYGYTF. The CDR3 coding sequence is TGCGCCAGCAGCCAGACGCCGGACCACCCCTATGGCTACACCTTC.

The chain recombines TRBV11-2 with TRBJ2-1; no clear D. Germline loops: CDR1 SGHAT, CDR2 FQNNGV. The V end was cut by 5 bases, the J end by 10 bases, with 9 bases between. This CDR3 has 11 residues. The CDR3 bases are TGTGCCAGCAGCCGACGAAAGGAGCAGTTCTTC. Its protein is CASSRRKEQFF.

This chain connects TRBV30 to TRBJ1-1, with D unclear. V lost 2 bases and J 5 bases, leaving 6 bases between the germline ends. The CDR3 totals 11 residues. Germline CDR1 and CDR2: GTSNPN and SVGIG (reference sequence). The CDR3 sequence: CAWSIKTEAFF. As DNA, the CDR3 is TGTGCCTGGAGTATAAAGACTGAAGCTTTCTTT.

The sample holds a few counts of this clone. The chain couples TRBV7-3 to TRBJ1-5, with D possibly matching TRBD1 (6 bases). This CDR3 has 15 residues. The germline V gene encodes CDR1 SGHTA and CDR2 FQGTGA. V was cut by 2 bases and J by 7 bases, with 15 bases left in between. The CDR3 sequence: CASSLEVTGGQPQHF. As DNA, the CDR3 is TGTGCCAGCAGCTTAGAGGTGACAGGAGGGCAGCCCCAGCATTTT.

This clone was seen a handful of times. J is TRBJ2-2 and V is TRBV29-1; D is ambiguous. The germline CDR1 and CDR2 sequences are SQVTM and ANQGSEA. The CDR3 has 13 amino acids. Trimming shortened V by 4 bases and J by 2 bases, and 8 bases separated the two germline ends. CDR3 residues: CSVAGLNTGELFF. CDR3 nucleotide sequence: TGCAGCGTTGCTGGCCTTAACACCGGGGAGCTGTTTTTT.

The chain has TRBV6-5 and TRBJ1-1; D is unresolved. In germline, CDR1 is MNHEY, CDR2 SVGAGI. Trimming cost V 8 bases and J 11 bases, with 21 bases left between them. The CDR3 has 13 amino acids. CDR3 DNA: TGTGCCAGCCTTCAATCCCTCGGGGATCCGGCTTTCTTT. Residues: CASLQSLGDPAFF.

This chain's CDR3 is CASSVGPAFGANQPQHF. The CDR3 bases are TGTGCCAGCAGCGTAGGTCCGGCTTTTGGGGCTAATCAGCCCCAGCATTTT. The chain couples TRBV9 to TRBJ1-5; tentative D call: TRBD1 (5 bases). This CDR3 spans 17 amino acids. The V end lost 0 bases, the J end lost 4 bases, and 17 bases lay between the germline ends. Germline-derived CDR1 and CDR2 are SGDLS and YYNGEE.